The sequence of this TCR beta chain was determined in a study of blood T cells in healthy people across ages. This CDR3 region has 19 residues. Germline V gene sequence: CDR1 SGHDT, CDR2 YYEEEE. V shed 0 bases and J shed 0 bases, with 16 bases lying between them. It was with a sample-barcoded 5' primer and a J-beta primer mix that a second PCR of about 6 to 12 cycles was run. From each sample, at least 3 million paired-end reads containing CDR3 were obtained. TCRdb re-called the 5' RACE reads with MiXCR, one entry per CDR3 protein. The repertoire includes 1.5 million to 2 million distinct CDR3 sequences, roughly 32% of them detected once, and around 11% sits in the top ten.

The sequence was collected from a woman aged 25 to 45 in good health. The sample comprised blood. The chain carries TRBV5-6 and TRBJ2-6; D may match TRBD1 or TRBD2 (5 bases each). The CDR3 is CASSLEGAGQSSGANVLTF. As DNA, the CDR3 is TGTGCCAGCAGCTTGGAAGGGGCGGGTCAAAGCTCTGGGGCCAACGTCCTGACTTTC.